These 21 T cell receptor beta chains share one sample of origin, sequenced in a study of metastatic and nonmetastatic thyroid tumors. TCRdb ran MiXCR on the PCR reads. Here the sample spans 75,000 to 100,000 clones, 9.5% to 15% being singletons. Each patient went into thyroid surgery without having received any treatment. The source material was blood. The receptor set was obtained from a female donor with papillary thyroid cancer or a benign thyroid nodule (not recorded which). Some clones in this sample may be carry-over from other donors' samples.

The table lists this clone with many counts. This chain links TRBV20-1 with TRBJ2-7; either TRBD1 or TRBD2 may fit D (5 bases each). Trimming stripped 1 base from V and 6 bases from J, with 22 bases between. The length of the CDR3 is 16 residues. Germline V gene sequence: CDR1 DFQATT, CDR2 SNEGSKA (reference sequence). This chain's CDR3 is CSARAPGPTGATEQYF. CDR3 coding DNA: TGCAGTGCTAGAGCCCCGGGACCCACCGGGGCTACCGAGCAGTACTTC.

The chain combines TRBV11-2 with TRBJ2-7, with TRBD1 matching over 9 bases. Per germline, CDR1 SGHAT and CDR2 FQNNGV. The CDR3 loop spans 15 amino acids. J was trimmed by 4 bases and V by 3 bases; bases with no gene match: 7. CDR3: CASSFGQGRIYEQYV. The CDR3 region has the DNA TGTGCCAGCAGCTTCGGACAGGGGCGTATTTACGAGCAGTACGTC.

About this clone: A much larger clone differs by one base, so this may be a read error. The chain combines TRBV6-1 with TRBJ2-3; 12 nucleotides match TRBD2. Germline V lookup: CDR1 MNHNS, CDR2 SASEGT. This CDR3 has 16 residues. CDR3 protein: CTSSGRTSGGTDTQYF. CDR3 sequence (DNA): TGTACCAGCAGTGGTCGGACTAGCGGGGGCACAGATACGCAGTATTTT.

This clone was seen at least ten times. The chain joins TRBV20-1 to TRBJ2-2; 13 positions agree with TRBD2. J was trimmed by 6 bases and V by 0 bases; bases with no gene match: 7. Germline V gene data show CDR1 as DFQATT and CDR2 as SNEGSKA (reference sequence). The CDR3 length is 17 residues. The CDR3 DNA reads as TGCAGTGCTAGAGACATTACTGGACTAGCGGGAGCCGGGGAGCTGTTTTTT. It encodes CSARDITGLAGAGELFF.

The V gene is TRBV5-1, the J gene TRBJ2-3; the D gene is possibly TRBD1 (5 bases). CDR3 length: 15 amino acids. Trimming left V 7 bases short and J 6 bases short, with 21 bases between. CDR1 is SGHRS, CDR2 YFSETQ, per germline. In nucleotides, the CDR3 is TGCGCCAGCGGGTCGACAGTCTCCGGGTTGGATACGCAGTATTTT. Its translation is CASGSTVSGLDTQYF.

In this sample, this clone turned up once. V usage is TRBV11-1 and J usage is TRBJ2-5, with unresolved D. The CDR3 runs to 15 residues. V shed 1 base and J shed 2 bases, with 11 bases lying between them. Germline CDR1 and CDR2: SGHAT and FQDESV (reference sequence). The CDR3 region is CASSLGSTRQETQYF. The DNA for the CDR3 is TGTGCCAGCAGCTTAGGTTCGACCAGGCAAGAGACCCAGTACTTC.

There are many counts of this clone. The rearrangement joins TRBV9 to TRBJ1-6, with D perhaps TRBD1 (6 bases). The CDR3 contains 16 residues. Trimming left V 4 bases short and J 10 bases short, with 21 bases between. Germline assignment: CDR1 SGDLS and CDR2 YYNGEE. Here the CDR3 DNA reads TGTGCCAGCAGCTGTCCGGGACAATCTGTATGGTCACCCCTCCACTTT. It specifies CASSCPGQSVWSPLHF.

This clone has at least ten counts. This chain connects TRBV20-1 to TRBJ1-2; 10 bases match TRBD1. Germline loops: CDR1 DFQATT, CDR2 SNEGSKA (reference sequence). This CDR3 is 15 amino acids long. V was clipped by 1 base and J by 4 bases; unmatched bases: 6. The CDR3 here is CSARARTGGFYGYTF. CDR3 in DNA: TGCAGTGCTAGAGCCCGGACAGGGGGATTCTATGGCTACACCTTC.

In its sample, this clone was seen many times. V is TRBV19 and J is TRBJ2-7, with a possible D match to TRBD1 (6 bases). CDR3 size: 14 residues. V shed 10 bases and J shed 2 bases, with 18 bases lying between them. Looked up from germline, CDR1 is LNHDA and CDR2 is SQIVND (reference sequence). CDR3 nucleotide sequence: TGTGCCACCTCCAGAGGACAGAGGACCTACGAGCAGTACTTC. Translated, it gives CATSRGQRTYEQYF.

This clone was recorded many times. The rearrangement joins TRBV30 to TRBJ2-1; TRBD2 matches at 10 bases. The CDR3 has 17 amino acids. Germline V gene sequence: CDR1 GTSNPN, CDR2 SVGIG (reference sequence). J was trimmed by 6 bases and V by 3 bases; bases with no gene match: 14. The CDR3: CAWRLAQTSGPRNEQFF. The CDR3 coding sequence is TGTGCCTGGAGGCTTGCCCAGACTAGCGGGCCTCGCAATGAGCAGTTCTTC.

This clone was detected only a few times. It may be a read error: a sequence one base away is much more abundant. This chain links TRBV11-1 with TRBJ2-1; D possibly uses TRBD1 or TRBD2 (5 bases each). CDR3 length equals 17 residues. Germline lookup yields CDR1 SGHAT and CDR2 FQDESV (reference sequence). The CDR3 sequence: CAISRRTGGPDIGEQFF. Here the CDR3 DNA reads TGTGCCATCAGCCGACGCACAGGAGGACCCGACATAGGCGAGCAGTTCTTC.

There are many counts of this clone. The same CDR3 can be traced to other DNA sequences in this sample. The chain links TRBV2 to TRBJ1-4, with a possible D match to TRBD1 (6 bases). The V and J ends lost 6 bases and 7 bases respectively, with 18 bases between them. Germline V gives CDR1 SNHLY, CDR2 FYNNEI. CDR3 length: 15 residues. The DNA for the CDR3 is TGTGCCAGCAGCCACTCAGGGGAAAGTGGTGAAAAACTGTTTTTT. Amino acids: CASSHSGESGEKLFF.

As to this clone: A much larger clonotype is one base distant, so this may be a read error. V usage is TRBV5-1 and J usage is TRBJ2-7; D is ambiguous. The ends were cut back, 0 bases at V and 0 bases at J, with 7 bases in the middle. Germline CDR1 SGHRS, CDR2 YFSETQ. CDR3 length: 14 amino acids. The CDR3 DNA follows: TGCGCCAGCAGCTTGGCTGGGATCTCCTACGAGCAGTACTTC. Amino acids: CASSLAGISYEQYF.

The table lists this clone with many counts. V gene TRBV6-2 or TRBV6-3 combines with J gene TRBJ2-2; D is uncertain. Germline V CDR1 and CDR2: MNHEY, SVGEGT. Trimming shortened V by 8 bases and J by 5 bases, and 21 bases separated the two germline ends. The CDR3 is 16 amino acids. CDR3 region: CASRALDLVRTGELFF. The DNA for the CDR3 is TGTGCCAGCCGAGCGCTAGATTTAGTTAGGACCGGGGAGCTGTTTTTT.

In its sample, this clone was seen many times. The chain carries TRBV7-2 and TRBJ1-5; 7 bases agree with TRBD1. Germline V gene data show CDR1 as SGHTA and CDR2 as FQGNSA. V gave up 3 bases and J gave up 0 bases; unmatched junction bases: 2. The CDR3 length is 15 residues. As DNA, the CDR3 is TGTGCCAGCAGCTTTGACAGGGTTAGCAATCAGCCCCAGCATTTT. Its translation is CASSFDRVSNQPQHF.

Ten or more counts support this clone. This chain links TRBV2 with TRBJ1-1, with a weak D call TRBD1 (5 bases). Trimming took 4 bases from V and 0 from J, leaving 6 bases between them. The CDR3 is 13 residues long. Germline CDR1 and CDR2: SNHLY and FYNNEI. In DNA form, the CDR3 reads TGTGCCAGCAGTGGACAGTTGAACACTGAAGCTTTCTTT. As protein: CASSGQLNTEAFF.

This clone was counted at least ten times. The chain carries TRBV9 and TRBJ2-7, with TRBD1 matching 8 bases. V shed 4 bases and J 4 bases; nucleotides not matched to a gene: 7. The germline gives CDR1 SGDLS, CDR2 YYNGEE. This CDR3 has 14 residues. The DNA for the CDR3 is TGTGCCAGCAGCCCGGAAGGGACAGGTTACGAGCAGTACTTC. Translated, it gives CASSPEGTGYEQYF.

This clone was detected ten times or more. In the same sample, other DNA sequences code for this CDR3. The gene calls are TRBV28 and TRBJ2-1; TRBD1 might be the D (5 bases). Per germline, CDR1 MDHEN and CDR2 SYDVKM. V lost 0 bases and J 0 bases, leaving 9 bases between the germline ends. This CDR3 region has 16 residues. The CDR3 spells CASSLWGPRSYNEQFF. The CDR3 DNA sequence: TGTGCCAGCAGTTTATGGGGGCCCCGCTCCTACAATGAGCAGTTCTTC.

In its sample, this clone was seen many times. The chain carries TRBV12-3 or TRBV12-4 and TRBJ1-2; TRBD1 aligns across 7 bases. J gave up 2 bases and V 5 bases, and 2 bases lay outside the gene matches. The CDR3 is 13 residues long. The CDR3 DNA follows: TGTGCCAGCAGTAAGGACAGGAACTATGGCTACACCTTC. Residues: CASSKDRNYGYTF.

The V gene is TRBV20-1, the J gene TRBJ2-7, with D unclear. This CDR3 contains 17 residues. V was shortened by 4 bases and J by 3 bases, with 25 bases between the two germline ends. Germline assignment: CDR1 DFQATT and CDR2 SNEGSKA (reference sequence). CDR3 DNA sequence: TGCAGTGCTATAGTTCCATCGGAAATAGGTGGGATCTACGAGCAGTACTTC. This translates into CSAIVPSEIGGIYEQYF.

This clone has a count of ten or more. The CDR3 DNA reads as TGCAGTGCTAGGGATGACAGCTCCTACAATGAGCAGTTCTTC. This gives the protein CSARDDSSYNEQFF. The chain couples TRBV20-1 to TRBJ2-1; TRBD1 is a possible D gene (5 bases). The CDR3 has 14 residues. With 3 bases removed from V and 0 bases from J, the gap between germline ends came to 9 bases. From germline, CDR1 is DFQATT and CDR2 SNEGSKA (reference sequence).